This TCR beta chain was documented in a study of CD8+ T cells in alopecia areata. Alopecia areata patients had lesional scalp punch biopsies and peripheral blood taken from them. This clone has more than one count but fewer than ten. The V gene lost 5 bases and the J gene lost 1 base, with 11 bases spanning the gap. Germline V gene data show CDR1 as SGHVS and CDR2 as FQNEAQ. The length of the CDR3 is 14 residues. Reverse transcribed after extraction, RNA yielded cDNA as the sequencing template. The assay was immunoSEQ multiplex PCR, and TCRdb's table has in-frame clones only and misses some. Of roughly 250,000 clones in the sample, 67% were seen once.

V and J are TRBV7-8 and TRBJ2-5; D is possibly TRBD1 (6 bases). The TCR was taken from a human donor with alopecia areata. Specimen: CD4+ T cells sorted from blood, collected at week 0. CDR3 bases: TGTGCCAGCAGCCCGACAGGATTCCAAGAGACCCAGTACTTC. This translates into CASSPTGFQETQYF.